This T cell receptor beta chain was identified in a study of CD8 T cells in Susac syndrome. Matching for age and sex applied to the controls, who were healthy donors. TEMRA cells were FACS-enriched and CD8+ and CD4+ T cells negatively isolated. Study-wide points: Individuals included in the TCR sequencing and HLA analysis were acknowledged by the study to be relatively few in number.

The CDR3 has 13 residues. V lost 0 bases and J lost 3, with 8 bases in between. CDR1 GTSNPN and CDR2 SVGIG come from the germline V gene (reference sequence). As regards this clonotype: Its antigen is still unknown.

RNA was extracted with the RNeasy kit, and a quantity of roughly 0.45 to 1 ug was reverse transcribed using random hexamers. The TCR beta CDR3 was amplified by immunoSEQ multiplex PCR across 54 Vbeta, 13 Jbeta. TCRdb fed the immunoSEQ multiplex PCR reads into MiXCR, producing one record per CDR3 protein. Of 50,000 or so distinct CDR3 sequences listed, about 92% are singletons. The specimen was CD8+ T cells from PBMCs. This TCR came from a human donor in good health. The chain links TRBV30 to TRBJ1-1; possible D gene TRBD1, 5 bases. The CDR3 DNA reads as TGTGCCTGGAGTGTAGGGGCAGACACTGAAGCTTTCTTT. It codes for CAWSVGADTEAFF.